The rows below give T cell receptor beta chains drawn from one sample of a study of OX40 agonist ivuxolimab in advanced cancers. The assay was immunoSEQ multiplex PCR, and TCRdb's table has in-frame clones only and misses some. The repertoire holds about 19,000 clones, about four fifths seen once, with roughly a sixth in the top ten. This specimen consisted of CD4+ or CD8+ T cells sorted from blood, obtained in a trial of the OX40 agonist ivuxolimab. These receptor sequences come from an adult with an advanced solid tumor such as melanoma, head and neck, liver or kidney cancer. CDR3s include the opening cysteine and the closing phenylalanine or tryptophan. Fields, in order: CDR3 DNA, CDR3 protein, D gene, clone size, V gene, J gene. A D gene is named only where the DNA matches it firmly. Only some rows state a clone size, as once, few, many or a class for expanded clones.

cdr3_nt: TGTGCCAGCAGCTCGGGACAGGGGGACACAGATACGCAGTATTTT
cdr3_aa: CASSSGQGDTDTQYF
d_call: TRBD1
clone_size: .
v_call: TRBV5-4
j_call: TRBJ2-3

cdr3_nt: TGTGCCAGCAGCCTCCATACGAACACCGGGGAGCTGTTTTTT
cdr3_aa: CASSLHTNTGELFF
d_call: .
clone_size: .
v_call: TRBV11-2
j_call: TRBJ2-2

cdr3_nt: TGTGCCAGCAGTGGGGACGGATCCACAGATACGCAGTATTTT
cdr3_aa: CASSGDGSTDTQYF
d_call: .
clone_size: .
v_call: TRBV9
j_call: TRBJ2-3

cdr3_nt: TGCGCCAGCAGCCTCCAGCGGGGGGGCCGAGGGCAAGAGACCCAGTACTTC
cdr3_aa: CASSLQRGGRGQETQYF
d_call: TRBD2
clone_size: .
v_call: TRBV4-3
j_call: TRBJ2-5

cdr3_nt: TGTGCCTGGAGACAGGGGGTAAATGAGCAGTTCTTC
cdr3_aa: CAWRQGVNEQFF
d_call: TRBD1
clone_size: .
v_call: TRBV30
j_call: TRBJ2-1

cdr3_nt: TGTGCCAGCAGCTTAGTTCCTAACACCTACGAGCAGTACTTC
cdr3_aa: CASSLVPNTYEQYF
d_call: .
clone_size: .
v_call: TRBV7-6
j_call: TRBJ2-7

cdr3_nt: TGTGCCAGCAGTTTTAAGGTCCCGGTGCATCAGCCCCAGCATTTT
cdr3_aa: CASSFKVPVHQPQHF
d_call: .
clone_size: .
v_call: TRBV28
j_call: TRBJ1-5

cdr3_nt: TGTGCCAGCAGTGGACAGGGCCTTTACGAGCAGTACTTC
cdr3_aa: CASSGQGLYEQYF
d_call: TRBD1
clone_size: .
v_call: TRBV7-2
j_call: TRBJ2-7

cdr3_nt: TGCGCCAGCAGCCAAGATTACCCGACAATCTCTGGAAACACCATATATTTT
cdr3_aa: CASSQDYPTISGNTIYF
d_call: .
clone_size: .
v_call: TRBV4-1
j_call: TRBJ1-3

cdr3_nt: TGTGCCACCTGGAGGTCCGGGGAGCTGTTTTTT
cdr3_aa: CATWRSGELFF
d_call: .
clone_size: .
v_call: TRBV6-6
j_call: TRBJ2-2

cdr3_nt: TGTGCCAGTAGTCCTCTCCCCCGGACTAGCCGGTACCAAGAGACCCAGTACTTC
cdr3_aa: CASSPLPRTSRYQETQYF
d_call: TRBD2
clone_size: .
v_call: TRBV19
j_call: TRBJ2-5

cdr3_nt: TGTGCCAGCACTGACAGGGACACAGATACGCAGTATTTT
cdr3_aa: CASTDRDTDTQYF
d_call: TRBD1
clone_size: .
v_call: TRBV6-1
j_call: TRBJ2-3

cdr3_nt: TGCAGCGTATTCACAGGGGGCGTAGGGACTGAAGCTTTCTTT
cdr3_aa: CSVFTGGVGTEAFF
d_call: TRBD1
clone_size: .
v_call: TRBV29-1
j_call: TRBJ1-1

cdr3_nt: TGTGCCAGCAGCGCTCCCTTAACTTCTGGGGCCAACGTCCTGACTTTC
cdr3_aa: CASSAPLTSGANVLTF
d_call: .
clone_size: .
v_call: TRBV5-6
j_call: TRBJ2-6

cdr3_nt: TGCAGCGTTGAACTGACAGGGGAAGAGCAGTACTTC
cdr3_aa: CSVELTGEEQYF
d_call: TRBD1
clone_size: .
v_call: TRBV29-1
j_call: TRBJ2-7

cdr3_nt: TGCGCCAGCCGGCCTGGGCAGGCCTATAACTACAATGAGCAGTTCTTC
cdr3_aa: CASRPGQAYNYNEQFF
d_call: .
clone_size: .
v_call: TRBV5-1
j_call: TRBJ2-1

cdr3_nt: TGTGCCAGTAGACCGGGGACTAGCGGGGGGGCAAATGAGCAGTTCTTC
cdr3_aa: CASRPGTSGGANEQFF
d_call: TRBD2
clone_size: .
v_call: TRBV19
j_call: TRBJ2-1

cdr3_nt: TGTGCCAGTAGTAACAAACCCCACAATGAGCAGTTCTTC
cdr3_aa: CASSNKPHNEQFF
d_call: .
clone_size: .
v_call: TRBV19
j_call: TRBJ2-1

cdr3_nt: TGCGCCAGCAGCCAAGATGTCGGGACTAGAGGAAACGAGCAGTACTTC
cdr3_aa: CASSQDVGTRGNEQYF
d_call: TRBD2
clone_size: .
v_call: TRBV4-3
j_call: TRBJ2-7

cdr3_nt: TGTGCCAGCAGCCCCAGAGCAGGTGACCCTAGAAAAGAGACCCAGTACTTC
cdr3_aa: CASSPRAGDPRKETQYF
d_call: .
clone_size: medium-sized
v_call: TRBV7-2
j_call: TRBJ2-5

cdr3_nt: TGCAGCGCCCGATCCTCTGATCCGTCTCTAGCCAAAAACATTCAGTACTTC
cdr3_aa: CSARSSDPSLAKNIQYF
d_call: .
clone_size: .
v_call: TRBV29-1
j_call: TRBJ2-4

cdr3_nt: TGTGCCAGTAGTATAGTTCCCAATGAAAAACTGTTTTTT
cdr3_aa: CASSIVPNEKLFF
d_call: .
clone_size: .
v_call: TRBV19
j_call: TRBJ1-4